This T cell receptor beta chain was captured in a study of control samples from healthy donors and cancer patients. CDR1 and CDR2 (germline): SGDLS, YYNGEE. Trimming shortened V by 4 bases and J by 13 bases, and 18 bases separated the two germline ends. The CDR3 is 14 residues long. Libraries were prepared by immunoSEQ multiplex PCR; TCRdb keeps only in-frame clonotypes and omits some of them. Seen here are some 100,000 clones, roughly nine tenths observed once, and the top ten hold 15% to 20%. The sequencing sample was made of blood. The rearrangement uses TRBV9 and TRBJ1-6; D is unresolved. This clonotype originated in a woman in her forties or fifties in good health. The CDR3 DNA sequence: TGTGCCAGCAGCTTTGCGGCAGAAATTCACCCCCTCCACTTT. Protein sequence: CASSFAAEIHPLHF.